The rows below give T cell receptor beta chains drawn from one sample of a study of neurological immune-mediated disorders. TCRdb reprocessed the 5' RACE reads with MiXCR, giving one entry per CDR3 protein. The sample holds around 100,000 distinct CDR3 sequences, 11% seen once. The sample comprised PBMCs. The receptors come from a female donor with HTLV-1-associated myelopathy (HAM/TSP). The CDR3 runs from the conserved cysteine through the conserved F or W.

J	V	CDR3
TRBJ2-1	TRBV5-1	CASSFDRKTYNEQFF
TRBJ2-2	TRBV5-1	CASSLDRNGELFF
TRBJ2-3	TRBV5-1	CASNLLRRETDTQYF
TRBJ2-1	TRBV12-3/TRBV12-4	CARGTSGGGEQFF
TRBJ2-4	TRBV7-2	CASSLVGGADIQYF
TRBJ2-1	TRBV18	CASSQSGGNEQFF
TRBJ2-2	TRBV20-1	CSARWGGGTGELFF
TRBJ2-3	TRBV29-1	CSVALAGASTDTQYF
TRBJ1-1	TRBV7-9	CASSSYESTEAFF
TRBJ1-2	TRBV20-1	CSATLGLYGYIF
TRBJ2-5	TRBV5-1	CASSLAWTSEETQYF
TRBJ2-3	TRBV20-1	CSVLSGGVTDTQYF
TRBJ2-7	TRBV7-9	CASSFLTGGEQYF
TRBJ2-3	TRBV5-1	CASSLALGFTDTQYF
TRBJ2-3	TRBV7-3	CASAEGGQRDTQYF
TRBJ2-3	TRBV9	CASSPGTRPPRDTQYF
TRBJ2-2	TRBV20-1	CSASLAGYAGELFF
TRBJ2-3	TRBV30	CAWDRGSGTQYF
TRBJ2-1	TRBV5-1	CASAEAGGGFGEQFF
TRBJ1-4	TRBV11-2	CASSPNDRQAGNEKLFF
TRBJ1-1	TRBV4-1	CASSQDVPRDVDTEAFF
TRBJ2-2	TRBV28	CASIRQANTGELFF
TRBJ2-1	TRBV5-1	CASSVGQYNEQFF
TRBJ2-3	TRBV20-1	CSARDRVRGTDTQYF
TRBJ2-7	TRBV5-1	CASSFTGTSESYEQYF
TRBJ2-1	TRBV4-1	CASSQDTGDSYNEQFF
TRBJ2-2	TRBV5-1	CASSLVAGANTGELFF
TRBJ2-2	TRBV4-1	CASSLGGINTGELIF
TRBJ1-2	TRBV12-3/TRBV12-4	CASSLIGPRGYTF
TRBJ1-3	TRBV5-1	CASRLTVSGNTIYF
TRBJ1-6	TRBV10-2	CASEEGGPNSPLHF
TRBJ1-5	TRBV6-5	CASSPVSGPSNQPQHF
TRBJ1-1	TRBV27	CASHTRDRGQPEAFF